Listed below are T cell receptor beta chains from one sample, sequenced in a study of cytotoxic CD8 clonotypes in ibrutinib-treated CLL. The protocol was immunoSEQ multiplex PCR, while the TCRdb copy is restricted to in-frame clones and leaves out a portion. The table lists about 160,000 clones, roughly four fifths of them singletons, with 2% to 2.5% in the top ten. The material was PBMCs, obtained after 12 months of ibrutinib treatment. Source of these receptors: a human donor with chronic lymphocytic leukemia. CDR3s include the opening cysteine and the closing phenylalanine or tryptophan. Each record gives: V gene, clone size, J gene, D gene, CDR3 DNA, CDR3 protein. The D gene is left open where the match is weak. A row's size may be missing; if present it is once, few, many or a size class.

TRBV7-3	-	TRBJ2-3	TRBD2	TGTGCCAGCAGCTTAAGGGGTAGTGGGCGGGGGAGGACAGATACGCAGTATTTT	CASSLRGSGRGRTDTQYF
TRBV7-9	-	TRBJ1-5	-	TGTGCCAGCAGCTTAGGACAGGCTTTAGGGCCCCAGCATTTT	CASSLGQALGPQHF
TRBV6-1	-	TRBJ2-7	-	TGTGCCAGCAGTGAAGCGACCCCCTACGAGCAGTACTTC	CASSEATPYEQYF
TRBV28	once	TRBJ1-2	-	TGTGCCACCCGCCACCCTAGACGGAGCGGTGGCTACACCTTC	CATRHPRRSGGYTF
TRBV5-1	-	TRBJ1-1	-	TGCGCCAGCAGTAAGGGGACAATGAACACTGAAGCTTTCTTT	CASSKGTMNTEAFF
TRBV7-2	-	TRBJ2-5	TRBD2	TGTGCCAGCAGCTTTCAGGGACTAGTAACGGAGACCCAGTACTTC	CASSFQGLVTETQYF
TRBV28	once	TRBJ1-2	TRBD1	TGTGCCAGCAGTAGAGGGGGCATAGGCTACACCTTC	CASSRGGIGYTF
TRBV13	few	TRBJ2-3	TRBD2	TGTGCCAGCAGCTTCCCCGCTAGCGGGGGGAATACGCAGTATTTT	CASSFPASGGNTQYF
TRBV9	-	TRBJ1-2	-	TGTGCCAGCAGCGTGGGCGGTATAGGGGGTGAAGCTGGCTACACCTTC	CASSVGGIGGEAGYTF
TRBV6-6	-	TRBJ2-3	-	TGTGCCAGCAGCCCCTGGGGGAGAAGCACAGATACGCAGTATTTT	CASSPWGRSTDTQYF
TRBV27	few	TRBJ1-2	-	TGTGCCAGCAGACGGGGCTGGGGTGCTGGCTACACCTTC	CASRRGWGAGYTF
TRBV28	-	TRBJ2-1	TRBD2	TGTGCCAGCAGTCGACGACTAGCGGGAGGACTAAACAATGAGCAGTTCTTC	CASSRRLAGGLNNEQFF
TRBV28	-	TRBJ1-2	-	TGTGCCAGCAGCCGAGGACAGACCTATGGCTACACCTTC	CASSRGQTYGYTF
TRBV6-5	-	TRBJ1-3	TRBD1	TGTGCCAGCAGTTACGACAGGGGAGCTGGAAACACCATATATTTT	CASSYDRGAGNTIYF
TRBV7-2	many	TRBJ1-1	-	TGTGCCAGCAGCTTGATGGGCCAGAACACTGAAGCTTTCTTT	CASSLMGQNTEAFF
TRBV19	-	TRBJ2-5	-	TGTGCCAGTAGTATTGCAAGACAAGAGACCCAGTACTTC	CASSIARQETQYF
TRBV5-4	-	TRBJ1-1	-	TGTGCCAGCAGCCAGGAGGGGGTGACTGAAGCTTTCTTT	CASSQEGVTEAFF
TRBV28	-	TRBJ1-2	TRBD1	TGTGCCAGCAGTTCGGGGGGACAGAACTATGGCTACACCTTC	CASSSGGQNYGYTF
TRBV5-1	-	TRBJ2-3	-	TGCGCCAGCAGGGAACAGGGTTCAGATACGCAGTATTTT	CASREQGSDTQYF
TRBV2	-	TRBJ2-1	TRBD2	TGTGCCAGCCGGTGGGAGGGCACCTACAATGAGCAGTTCTTC	CASRWEGTYNEQFF
TRBV5-5	-	TRBJ2-7	TRBD1	TGTGCCAGCAGCGTAAGACAGGGGGACCCCTACGAGCAGTACTTC	CASSVRQGDPYEQYF
TRBV6-4	-	TRBJ1-1	-	TGTGCCAGCAGTGCATTAGGGGGATCAACTGAAGCTTTCTTT	CASSALGGSTEAFF
TRBV5-1	-	TRBJ2-5	TRBD1	TGCGCCAGCAGCCCTAGACCGACAGGGGGCGGGGGAGAGACCCAGTACTTC	CASSPRPTGGGGETQYF
TRBV9	-	TRBJ2-5	TRBD2	TGTGCCAGCAGCGTAGAGAGCGGGGGGCGAGAGACCCAGTACTTC	CASSVESGGRETQYF
TRBV9	-	TRBJ2-7	TRBD2	TGTGCCAGCAGCGACCTAGCGGGCCCGACCCCCTACGAGCAGTACTTC	CASSDLAGPTPYEQYF
TRBV5-1	-	TRBJ1-1	-	TGCGCCAGCGGCGGGATCGGGAGGGACACTGAAGCTTTCTTT	CASGGIGRDTEAFF
TRBV4-2	few	TRBJ1-2	-	TGTGCCAGCAGCCAAGCGACAGGACTTAACTATGGCTACACCTTC	CASSQATGLNYGYTF
TRBV15	-	TRBJ1-2	TRBD1	TGTGCCACCAGCAGAGAAAGTGGGACAGGGCATGGCTACACCTTC	CATSRESGTGHGYTF
TRBV5-8	-	TRBJ1-1	-	TGTGCCAGCAGCCCAACAGGGCCCACTGAAGCTTTCTTT	CASSPTGPTEAFF
TRBV7-8	-	TRBJ1-2	TRBD1	TGTGCCAGCAGCTTAGCGCGTCTGAGAACAGGGGCAAGTGGTGGCTACACCTTC	CASSLARLRTGASGGYTF
TRBV5-1	-	TRBJ1-2	-	TGCGCCAGCGGCCCGGACCCTACAGGAAACTATGGTTACACCTTC	CASGPDPTGNYGYTF
TRBV4-3	-	TRBJ2-7	-	TGCGCCAGCAGCCAAGGGGCTAGCAAGAGCTACGAGCAGTACTTC	CASSQGASKSYEQYF
TRBV6-5	-	TRBJ1-2	TRBD1	TGTGCCAGCAGCCCTACGGGACAGGGACCCTATGGCTACACCTTC	CASSPTGQGPYGYTF
TRBV6-6	-	TRBJ2-5	TRBD2	TGTGCCAGCACTCGTAGCGGGGGGGGGCAAGAGACCCAGTACTTC	CASTRSGGGQETQYF
TRBV7-9	-	TRBJ2-1	-	TGTGCCAGCAGCCCCCCCCTCCGGATGGTAGAGATATACAATGAGCAGTTCTTC	CASSPPLRMVEIYNEQFF
TRBV7-9	-	TRBJ2-3	TRBD1	TGTGCCAGCAGTCCAATAGGACAGGGCTGGACGCAGTATTTT	CASSPIGQGWTQYF
TRBV21-1	-	TRBJ2-5	-	TGTGCCAGCAGCGTTCTAACCGGGACAGGGCAAGAGACCCAGTACTTC	CASSVLTGTGQETQYF
TRBV6-5	-	TRBJ2-3	TRBD2	TGTGCCAGCAGGGTTAGCGGGGGGGGAGCAGATACGCAGTATTTT	CASRVSGGGADTQYF
TRBV10-3	-	TRBJ1-5	TRBD1	TGTGCCATCAGTGGACAGGGTAGCAATCAGCCCCAGCATTTT	CAISGQGSNQPQHF
TRBV29-1	-	TRBJ2-1	TRBD1	TGCAGCGTATGGACAGGGAACTACAATGAGCAGTTCTTC	CSVWTGNYNEQFF
TRBV5-1	-	TRBJ1-2	TRBD1	TGCGCCAGCAGCTTGGACGGGACAGGGGTAGGAGGCTACACCTTC	CASSLDGTGVGGYTF
TRBV14	-	TRBJ2-5	TRBD1	TGTGCCAGCAGTTGGACAGGGGGCGTTGAGACCCAGTACTTC	CASSWTGGVETQYF
TRBV7-3	-	TRBJ2-7	-	TGTGCCAGCAGCTTAACTAGAGCCGACGAGCAGTACTTC	CASSLTRADEQYF
TRBV28	-	TRBJ1-5	-	TGTGCCAGCAGTTTACTCAGGGCCCGCAATCAGCCCCAGCATTTT	CASSLLRARNQPQHF
TRBV19	-	TRBJ1-2	-	TGTGCCAGTAGGATTTCAGGGAACTATGGCTACACCTTC	CASRISGNYGYTF
TRBV28	-	TRBJ1-5	-	TGTGCCAGCAGTTTATCGGGGACTCAGCCCCAGCATTTT	CASSLSGTQPQHF
TRBV6-5	-	TRBJ2-7	-	TGTGCCAGCAGCGCGCCGGGACTCCGGACCTACGAGCAGTACTTC	CASSAPGLRTYEQYF
TRBV15	once	TRBJ2-1	-	TGTGCCACCAGCAGAGATCAGAACAGACGGGGGCCGTACAATGAGCAGTTCTTC	CATSRDQNRRGPYNEQFF
TRBV18	once	TRBJ1-1	-	TGTGCCAGCTCACCAGAGACAGGGAACACTGAAGCTTTCTTT	CASSPETGNTEAFF
TRBV29-1	-	TRBJ2-2	-	TGCAGCGTGGTTGGACACCTGAACACCGGGGAGCTGTTTTTT	CSVVGHLNTGELFF
TRBV6-6	-	TRBJ2-2	-	TGTGCCAGCAGCGGTAGGGGGGAGCTGTTTTTT	CASSGRGELFF
TRBV10-3	-	TRBJ2-2	-	TGTGCCATCAGAGACGGACTGGGGGGCACCGGGGAGCTGTTTTTT	CAIRDGLGGTGELFF
TRBV29-1	-	TRBJ2-7	TRBD2	TGCAGCGTTGTTGGTAGCGGGAGAAGGAAGGCCTACGAGCAGTACTTC	CSVVGSGRRKAYEQYF
TRBV19	few	TRBJ1-5	-	TGTGCCAGTAGTATCGCAGGGGCGTCGGGCAATCAGCCCCAGCATTTT	CASSIAGASGNQPQHF
TRBV5-6	-	TRBJ2-2	TRBD1	TGTGCCAGCAGCACCCAGGGACAGGGGGTGACCGGGGAGCTGTTTTTT	CASSTQGQGVTGELFF
TRBV4-1	-	TRBJ2-7	-	TGCGCCAGCAGCCAAGACGGGACTGGTACCTACGAGCAGTACTTC	CASSQDGTGTYEQYF
TRBV7-8	-	TRBJ1-1	TRBD1	TGTGCCAGCAGCTTAGAGAGGACAGGGGCTAGTACTGAAGCTTTCTTT	CASSLERTGASTEAFF